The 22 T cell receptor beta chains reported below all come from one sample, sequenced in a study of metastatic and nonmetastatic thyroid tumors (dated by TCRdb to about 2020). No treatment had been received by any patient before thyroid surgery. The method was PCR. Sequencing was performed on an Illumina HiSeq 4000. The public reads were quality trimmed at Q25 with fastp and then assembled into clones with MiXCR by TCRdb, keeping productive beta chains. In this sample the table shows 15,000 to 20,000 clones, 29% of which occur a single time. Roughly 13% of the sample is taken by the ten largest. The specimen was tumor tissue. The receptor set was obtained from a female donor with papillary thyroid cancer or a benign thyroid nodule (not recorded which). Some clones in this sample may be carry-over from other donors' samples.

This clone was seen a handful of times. The CDR3 loop is CASSDGSRGYEQYF. CDR3 bases: TGTGCCAGTAGTGACGGGAGCAGGGGTTACGAGCAGTACTTC. The rearrangement links TRBV19 to TRBJ2-7; D possibly matches TRBD1 or TRBD2 (6 bases each). With 5 bases removed from V and 4 bases from J, the gap between germline ends came to 15 bases. The germline CDR1 and CDR2 sequences are LNHDA and SQIVND (reference sequence). This CDR3 comprises 14 residues.

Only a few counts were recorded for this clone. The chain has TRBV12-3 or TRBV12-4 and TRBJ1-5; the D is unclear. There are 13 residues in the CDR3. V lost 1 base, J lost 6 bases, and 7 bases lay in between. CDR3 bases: TGTGCCAGCAGTTTAGAGATAGGTCAGCCCCAGCATTTT. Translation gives CASSLEIGQPQHF.

CDR3 nucleotide sequence: TGTGCCAGCAGCTTAGACAGTGACGGCTATGGCTACACCTTC. It specifies CASSLDSDGYGYTF. This chain joins TRBV7-2 and TRBJ1-2; D remains unclear. V gave up 1 base and J gave up 4 bases, with 10 bases separating them. The CDR3 length is 14 residues. Germline V gene sequence: CDR1 SGHTA, CDR2 FQGNSA.

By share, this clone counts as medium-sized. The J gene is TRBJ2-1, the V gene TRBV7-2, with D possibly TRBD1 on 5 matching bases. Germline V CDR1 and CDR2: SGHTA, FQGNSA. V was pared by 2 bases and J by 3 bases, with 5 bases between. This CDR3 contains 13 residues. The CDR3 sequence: CASSLQGYNEQFF. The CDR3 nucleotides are TGTGCCAGCAGCTTACAGGGCTACAATGAGCAGTTCTTC.

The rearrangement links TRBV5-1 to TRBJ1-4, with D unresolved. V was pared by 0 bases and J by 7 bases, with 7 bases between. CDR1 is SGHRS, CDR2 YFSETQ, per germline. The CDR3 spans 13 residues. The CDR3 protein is CASSLVGIEKLFF. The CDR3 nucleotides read TGCGCCAGCAGCTTGGTAGGAATTGAAAAACTGTTTTTT.

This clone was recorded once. CDR3 nucleotide sequence: TGCGCCAGCACGCTAGCGGGGGGGTATGTCGAGCAGTACTTC. This translates into CASTLAGGYVEQYF. The chain couples TRBV5-1 to TRBJ2-7; 12 positions match TRBD2. The CDR3 has 14 amino acids. CDR1 is SGHRS, CDR2 YFSETQ, per germline. The J segment lost 6 bases and the V segment lost 6 bases, leaving 7 bases of the junction unmatched.

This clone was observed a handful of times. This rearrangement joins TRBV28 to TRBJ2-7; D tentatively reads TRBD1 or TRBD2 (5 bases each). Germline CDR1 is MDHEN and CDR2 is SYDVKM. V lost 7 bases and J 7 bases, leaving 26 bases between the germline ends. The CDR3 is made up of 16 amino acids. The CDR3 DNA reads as TGTGCCAGCACCCAAACGTCGGGACGGACCTACGTGGAGCAGTACTTC. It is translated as CASTQTSGRTYVEQYF.

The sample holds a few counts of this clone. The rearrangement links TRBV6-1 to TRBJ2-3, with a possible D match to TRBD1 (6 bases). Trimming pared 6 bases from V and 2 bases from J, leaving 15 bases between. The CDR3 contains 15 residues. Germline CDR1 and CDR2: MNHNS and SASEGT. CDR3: CASSDGQRTTDTQYF. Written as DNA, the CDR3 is TGTGCCAGCAGCGACGGACAGAGAACCACAGATACGCAGTATTTT.

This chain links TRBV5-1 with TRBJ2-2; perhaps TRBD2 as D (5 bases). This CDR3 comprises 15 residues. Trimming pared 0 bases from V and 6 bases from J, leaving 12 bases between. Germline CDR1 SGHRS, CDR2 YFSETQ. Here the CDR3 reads CASSLDQAGPGELFF. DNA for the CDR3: TGCGCCAGCAGCTTGGATCAGGCGGGTCCCGGGGAGCTGTTTTTT.

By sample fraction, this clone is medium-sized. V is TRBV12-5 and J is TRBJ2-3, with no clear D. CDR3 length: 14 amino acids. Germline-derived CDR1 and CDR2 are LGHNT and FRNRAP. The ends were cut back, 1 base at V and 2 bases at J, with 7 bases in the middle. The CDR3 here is CASGLDPYTDTQYF. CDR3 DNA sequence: TGTGCTAGTGGTTTGGATCCATACACAGATACGCAGTATTTT.

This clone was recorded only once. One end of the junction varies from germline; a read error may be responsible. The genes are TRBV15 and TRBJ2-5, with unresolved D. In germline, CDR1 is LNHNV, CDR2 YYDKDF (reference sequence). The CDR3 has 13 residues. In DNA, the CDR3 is TGTGACACCAGCAGAGATTTAGGGGAGACCCAGTACTTC. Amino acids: CDTSRDLGETQYF.

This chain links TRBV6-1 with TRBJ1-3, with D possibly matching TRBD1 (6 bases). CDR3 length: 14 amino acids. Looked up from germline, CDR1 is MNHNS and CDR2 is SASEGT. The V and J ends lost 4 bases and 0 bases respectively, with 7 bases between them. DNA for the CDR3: TGTGCCAGCAGTGGAGGGGGCTCTGGAAACACCATATATTTT. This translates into CASSGGGSGNTIYF.

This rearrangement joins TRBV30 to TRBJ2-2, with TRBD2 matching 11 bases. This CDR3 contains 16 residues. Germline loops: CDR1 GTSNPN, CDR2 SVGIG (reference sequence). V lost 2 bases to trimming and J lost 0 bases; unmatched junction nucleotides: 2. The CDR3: CAWSRLAGSNTGELFF. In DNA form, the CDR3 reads TGTGCCTGGAGTAGACTAGCGGGGTCGAACACCGGGGAGCTGTTTTTT.

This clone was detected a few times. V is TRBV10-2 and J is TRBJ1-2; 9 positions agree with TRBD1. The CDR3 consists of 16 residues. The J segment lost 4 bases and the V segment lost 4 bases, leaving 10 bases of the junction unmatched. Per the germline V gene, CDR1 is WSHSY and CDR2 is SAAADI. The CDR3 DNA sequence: TGCGCCAGCAGTGGAGTACAGGGGGCGGGTGGCTATGGCTACACCTTC. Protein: CASSGVQGAGGYGYTF.

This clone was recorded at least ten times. The CDR3, as DNA: TGTGCCTACTTGGGGGTTCGGGAGCAGTACTTC. As protein: CAYLGVREQYF. The rearrangement joins TRBV30 to TRBJ2-7; the D gene could be TRBD1 or TRBD2 (5 bases each). From germline, CDR1 is GTSNPN and CDR2 SVGIG (reference sequence). CDR3 length equals 11 residues. V shed 7 bases and J shed 7 bases, with 14 bases lying between them.

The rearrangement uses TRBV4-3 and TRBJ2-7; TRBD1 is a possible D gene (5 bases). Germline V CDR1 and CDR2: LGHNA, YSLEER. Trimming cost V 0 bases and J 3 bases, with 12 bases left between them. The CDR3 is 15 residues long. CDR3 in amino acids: CASSQDRSRVYEQYF. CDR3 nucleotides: TGCGCCAGCAGCCAAGATAGGAGCAGGGTCTACGAGCAGTACTTC.

In nucleotides, the CDR3 is TGTGCCCGCAAAACATACAGGGGGCTTAACACTGAAGCTTTCTTT. It yields the protein CARKTYRGLNTEAFF. The V gene is TRBV12-3 or TRBV12-4, the J gene TRBJ1-1; 9 bases fit TRBD1. With 11 bases clipped from V and 2 bases from J, the junction kept 12 bases outside the gene matches. This CDR3 region has 15 residues.

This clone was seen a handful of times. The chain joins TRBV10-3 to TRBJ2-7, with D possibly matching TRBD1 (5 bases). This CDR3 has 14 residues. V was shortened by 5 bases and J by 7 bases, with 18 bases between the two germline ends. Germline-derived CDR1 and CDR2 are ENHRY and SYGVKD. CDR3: CAISFRETIDEQYF. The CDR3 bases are TGTGCCATCAGTTTCAGGGAAACTATTGATGAGCAGTACTTC.

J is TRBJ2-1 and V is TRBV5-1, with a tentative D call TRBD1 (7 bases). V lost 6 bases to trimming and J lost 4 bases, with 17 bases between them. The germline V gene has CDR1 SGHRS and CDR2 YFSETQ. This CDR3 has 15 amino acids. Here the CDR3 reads CASTRRAGGYNEQFF. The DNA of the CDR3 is TGCGCCAGCACCCGGAGGGCAGGGGGATACAATGAGCAGTTCTTC.

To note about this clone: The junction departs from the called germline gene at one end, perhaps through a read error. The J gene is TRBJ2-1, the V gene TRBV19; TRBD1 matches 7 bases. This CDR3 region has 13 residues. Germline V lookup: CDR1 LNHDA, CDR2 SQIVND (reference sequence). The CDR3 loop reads CASSNRGRNEQFF. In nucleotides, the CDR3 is TGTGCTAGTAGTAACAGGGGTCGCAATGAGCAGTTCTTC.

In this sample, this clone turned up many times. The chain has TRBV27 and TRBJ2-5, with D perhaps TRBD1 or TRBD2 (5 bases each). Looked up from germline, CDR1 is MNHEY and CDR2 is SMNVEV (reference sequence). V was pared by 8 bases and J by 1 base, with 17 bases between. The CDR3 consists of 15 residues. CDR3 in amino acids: CASQSGTDRQETQYF. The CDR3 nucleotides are TGTGCCAGCCAATCAGGGACGGACCGCCAAGAGACCCAGTACTTC.

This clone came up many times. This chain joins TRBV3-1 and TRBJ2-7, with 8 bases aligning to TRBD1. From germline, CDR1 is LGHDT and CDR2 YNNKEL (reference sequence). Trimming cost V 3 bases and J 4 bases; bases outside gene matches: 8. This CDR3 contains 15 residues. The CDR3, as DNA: TGTGCCAGCAGCCAGGCCGGGACAGGAGTATACGAGCAGTACTTC. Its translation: CASSQAGTGVYEQYF.